This T cell receptor beta chain was sequenced for a study of T cell responses to AZD1222 COVID-19 vaccine. About the research overall: Pooled samples include second doses given at about 4 or 12 weeks.

Broader study findings: Baseline serostatus was positive in only six AZD1222 recipients. Spike-specific TCR breadth rose after two AZD1222 doses, and depth rose as well.

Sequenced by immunoSEQ multiplex PCR; TCRdb stores in-frame clones only, minus some. The sample comprises 150,000 to 200,000 clones, about 90% of which are singletons, and roughly 6% rests with the top ten. Remarks on this clone: Its matching antigen is unknown.

The CDR3 loop spans 15 amino acids. Germline V CDR1 and CDR2: LNHNV, YYDKDF (reference sequence). V shed 1 base and J shed 2 bases, with 10 bases lying between them. The sample here was peripheral blood, taken on day 0 of AZD1222 vaccination. This sequence was found in an adult in good health. The chain uses TRBV15 and TRBJ2-3; the D is unclear. This CDR3 is CATSRARTDTDTQYF. CDR3 coding DNA: TGTGCCACCAGCAGAGCGAGAACAGACACAGATACGCAGTATTTT.